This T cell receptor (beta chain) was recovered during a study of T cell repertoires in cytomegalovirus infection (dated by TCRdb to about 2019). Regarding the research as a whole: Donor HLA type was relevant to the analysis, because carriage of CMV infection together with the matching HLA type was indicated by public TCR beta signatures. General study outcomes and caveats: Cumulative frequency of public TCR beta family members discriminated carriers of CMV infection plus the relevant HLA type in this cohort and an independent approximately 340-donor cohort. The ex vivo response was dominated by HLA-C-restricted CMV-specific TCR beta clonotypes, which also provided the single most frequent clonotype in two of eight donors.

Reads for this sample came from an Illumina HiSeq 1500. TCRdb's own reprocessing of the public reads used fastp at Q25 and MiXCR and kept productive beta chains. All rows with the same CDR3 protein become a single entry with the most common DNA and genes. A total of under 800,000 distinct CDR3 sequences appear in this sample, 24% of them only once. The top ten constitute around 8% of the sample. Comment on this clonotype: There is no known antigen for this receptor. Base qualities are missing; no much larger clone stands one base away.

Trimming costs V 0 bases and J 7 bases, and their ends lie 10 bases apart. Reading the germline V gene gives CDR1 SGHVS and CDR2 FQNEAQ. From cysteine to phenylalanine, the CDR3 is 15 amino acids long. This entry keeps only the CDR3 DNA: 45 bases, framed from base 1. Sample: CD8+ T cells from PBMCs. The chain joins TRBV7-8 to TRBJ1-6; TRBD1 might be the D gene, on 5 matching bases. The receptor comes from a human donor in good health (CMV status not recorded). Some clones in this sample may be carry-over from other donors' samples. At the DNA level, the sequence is TGTGCCAGCAGCTTAGCGGGGCACGGGAATTCACCCCTCCACTTT. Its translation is CASSLAGHGNSPLHF.